One and the same sample provided the 19 T cell receptor beta chains below, sequenced in a study of shared T cell receptors in the human thymus (dated by TCRdb to the early 2020s). Preparation of the library involved the immunoSEQ multiplex PCR assay. Sourced from immuneACCESS, this table was stored by TCRdb with only in-frame sequences that have V and J called. A share of the clones is absent; for the studies checked, an unresolved V gene accounts for under half, and the remainder has no known explanation. The sample yields hundreds of thousands of clones; around nine tenths were counted once. The ten top clones hold 0.0095% to 0.012% of the sample. This same sample was also taken into another study, of human thymus T cells.

The sample taken for sequencing was thymocytes. These receptors were taken from a boy younger than two with a congenital heart defect. Donor details come from another sample of the same person, matched by shared clones.

This chain uses TRBV29-1 with TRBJ2-3, with TRBD1 matching over 7 bases. V shed 4 bases and J 1 base; nucleotides not matched to a gene: 11. This CDR3 region has 16 residues. CDR1 and CDR2 (germline): SQVTM, ANQGSEA. The CDR3 loop reads CSVVLQGPVGTDTQYF. CDR3 DNA sequence: TGCAGCGTTGTACTACAGGGGCCGGTGGGCACAGATACGCAGTATTTT.

The rearrangement joins TRBV7-6 to TRBJ2-1; 8 bases align to TRBD2. Germline V gene sequence: CDR1 SGHVS, CDR2 FNYEAQ. The CDR3 loop spans 17 amino acids. V lost 1 base, J lost 0 bases, and 5 bases stayed unmatched. The CDR3 sequence: CASSLVSSGSSYNEQFF. The CDR3, as DNA: TGTGCCAGCAGCTTAGTTTCCAGCGGGAGCTCCTACAATGAGCAGTTCTTC.

The chain employs TRBV10-3 and TRBJ2-1; TRBD2 aligns across 9 bases. CDR1 is ENHRY, CDR2 SYGVKD, per germline. This CDR3 has 15 residues. V lost 11 bases to trimming and J lost 7 bases; unmatched junction nucleotides: 15. CDR3 protein: CAGSESGTSQNEQFF. CDR3 coding DNA: TGTGCCGGCAGTGAATCCGGGACTAGCCAAAATGAGCAGTTCTTC.

The J gene is TRBJ2-7, the V gene TRBV27; 7 bases align to TRBD1. This CDR3 is built from 13 residues. Germline CDR1 MNHEY, CDR2 SMNVEV (reference sequence). V shed 6 bases, J shed 4 bases, and the junction held 6 bases outside the gene matches. The CDR3 sequence: CASRVGQRYEQYF. The DNA of the CDR3 is TGTGCCAGCAGGGTGGGACAGAGATACGAGCAGTACTTC.

This clone has just one count. This chain connects TRBV27 to TRBJ2-5; 10 nucleotides line up with TRBD2. The J call could be wrong; TRBJ2-7 is a better fit for the DNA end. The V gene's germline CDR1 is MNHEY and CDR2 SMNVEV (reference sequence). This CDR3 contains 17 residues. The CDR3 region has the DNA TGTGCCAGCAGTTTAGGTGCCCCTAGCGGGAGCCCCTACGAGCAGTACTTC. Translating gives CASSLGAPSGSPYEQYF.

Points on this clone: Other DNA variants within this sample encode the same CDR3. The chain carries TRBV4-3 and TRBJ2-7; perhaps TRBD2 as D (6 bases). This CDR3 is 14 amino acids long. CDR1 is LGHNA and CDR2 is YSLEER in the germline V gene. V was trimmed by 1 base and J by 0 bases, leaving 7 bases between them. In DNA, the CDR3 is TGCGCCAGCAGCCAAGTCGGGGGCTCCTACGAGCAGTACTTC. It specifies CASSQVGGSYEQYF.

The chain has TRBV4-3 and TRBJ1-1; TRBD1 is a possible D gene (5 bases). V was cut by 0 bases and J by 3 bases, with 14 bases left in between. Germline V lookup: CDR1 LGHNA, CDR2 YSLEER. CDR3 length equals 16 residues. In DNA, the CDR3 is TGCGCCAGCAGCCAAGAGGGGCCTGTAGTGGACACTGAAGCTTTCTTT. Translated, it gives CASSQEGPVVDTEAFF.

This chain links TRBV27 with TRBJ1-5, with a weak D call TRBD1 (5 bases). CDR3 size: 16 residues. Per germline, CDR1 MNHEY and CDR2 SMNVEV (reference sequence). Trimming took off 2 bases at V and 6 bases at J, with 17 bases between the two ends. The CDR3 bases are TGTGCCAGCAGTTTAACAAGGGGTATGGGAGGTCAGCCCCAGCATTTT. This sequence encodes CASSLTRGMGGQPQHF.

The count of this clone is one. V gene TRBV7-9 combines with J gene TRBJ1-2; D possibly corresponds to TRBD1 (6 bases). The V end was cut by 4 bases, the J end by 4 bases, with 13 bases between. CDR3 size: 14 residues. Germline V gives CDR1 SEHNR, CDR2 FQNEAQ (reference sequence). CDR3 nucleotides: TGTGCCAGCAGCTATAACAGGGAGGGCTATGGCTACACCTTC. The encoded protein is CASSYNREGYGYTF.

This CDR3 is CASSQDFSLAGGPLFYEQYF. CDR3 nucleotides: TGTGCCAGCAGCCAAGATTTTTCCCTAGCGGGAGGGCCCCTATTTTACGAGCAGTACTTC. The chain couples TRBV14 to TRBJ2-7; 12 bases align to TRBD2. CDR1 and CDR2 from the germline V gene are SGHDN and FVKESK. The V gene end was trimmed by 0 bases and the J gene end by 4 bases; junction bases not matched to a gene: 16. CDR3 size: 20 residues.

This chain links TRBV2 with TRBJ1-2; TRBD1 is a possible D gene (5 bases). Trimming cost V 2 bases and J 4 bases, with 14 bases left between them. This CDR3 is 15 amino acids long. Germline V lookup: CDR1 SNHLY, CDR2 FYNNEI. The CDR3 region is CASSECPRGGYGYTF. As DNA, the CDR3 is TGTGCCAGCAGTGAATGTCCGAGGGGAGGCTATGGCTACACCTTC.

The gene calls are TRBV14 and TRBJ2-7, with 7 nucleotides matching TRBD1. The CDR3 length is 16 residues. Per the germline V gene, CDR1 is SGHDN and CDR2 is FVKESK. The V and J ends lost 1 base and 2 bases, in that order; junction bases with no gene match: 8. Here the CDR3 reads CASSQAAGTETYEQYF. The CDR3 nucleotides read TGTGCCAGCAGCCAAGCAGCCGGGACAGAGACCTACGAGCAGTACTTC.

The V gene is TRBV7-3, the J gene TRBJ2-3, with 7 bases identical to TRBD1. V was clipped by 0 bases and J by 4 bases; unmatched bases: 13. This CDR3 contains 18 residues. CDR1 is SGHTA, CDR2 FQGTGA, per germline. In nucleotides, the CDR3 is TGTGCCAGCAGCTTAACGAGGGGGCGGAATGCACTGGCAGATACGCAGTATTTT. It is translated as CASSLTRGRNALADTQYF.

The V gene is TRBV18, the J gene TRBJ2-7, with a tentative D call TRBD1 (5 bases). The germline gives CDR1 KGHSH, CDR2 LQKENI. V dropped 8 bases and J dropped 0 bases, with 11 bases sitting between them. The CDR3 runs to 13 residues. CDR3: CASHQGNSYEQYF. Here the CDR3 DNA reads TGTGCCAGCCATCAGGGAAACTCCTACGAGCAGTACTTC.

This chain joins TRBV19 and TRBJ2-3, with 7 bases aligning to TRBD1. The CDR3 has 13 amino acids. The junction had 5 bases not matched to a gene; V was cut back by 9 bases and J by 2 bases. Germline V gene data show CDR1 as LNHDA and CDR2 as SQIVND (reference sequence). The CDR3 loop reads CASMGQTTDTQYF. The CDR3 DNA is TGTGCCAGCATGGGACAGACCACAGATACGCAGTATTTT.

The rearrangement links TRBV19 to TRBJ1-2, with 12 bases matching TRBD1. The CDR3 has 15 amino acids. V lost 11 bases to trimming and J lost 6 bases; unmatched junction nucleotides: 13. From germline, CDR1 is LNHDA and CDR2 SQIVND (reference sequence). CDR3 sequence reads: CAVEGGDRGLHGYTF. The CDR3 DNA reads as TGTGCCGTCGAAGGTGGGGACAGGGGGCTTCATGGCTACACCTTC.

The chain joins TRBV14 to TRBJ1-2; a possible D gene is TRBD1 (5 bases). The CDR3 covers 16 residues. V gave up 0 bases and J gave up 0 bases, with 11 bases separating them. CDR1 and CDR2 (germline): SGHDN, FVKESK. DNA of the CDR3: TGTGCCAGCAGCCAAGATGGGGCACCAACTAACTATGGCTACACCTTC. Translating it yields CASSQDGAPTNYGYTF.

This clone was seen just once. This CDR3 is CASSHGVAGVQETQYF. The DNA for the CDR3 is TGTGCCAGCAGCCACGGGGTAGCGGGAGTCCAGGAGACCCAGTACTTC. V usage is TRBV14 and J usage is TRBJ2-5; 9 nucleotides match TRBD2. Trimming at V came to 3 bases and at J to 5 bases, leaving 10 bases not matched to a gene. CDR3 length equals 16 residues. Germline lookup yields CDR1 SGHDN and CDR2 FVKESK.

This clone turned up a few times. The chain recombines TRBV19 with TRBJ2-5, with D possibly matching TRBD2 (7 bases). Deletions cut 5 bases from V and 5 bases from J, with 21 bases between. CDR1 is LNHDA, CDR2 SQIVND, per germline (reference sequence). The CDR3 has 16 residues. This CDR3 reads CASSQVGGGVQETQYF. The CDR3 nucleotides are TGTGCCAGTAGTCAAGTAGGCGGGGGCGTGCAGGAGACCCAGTACTTC.